Presented here are 21 T cell receptor beta chains from one specimen sequenced in a study of blood T cell repertoires in COVID-19. Here immunoSEQ multiplex PCR was the method, and the copy in TCRdb shows in-frame clones only, minus some. This table has around 100,000 clones, 85% appearing once. The sequenced sample was peripheral blood. These receptors were obtained from a man aged 40-49 years with acute or convalescent COVID-19.

The chain joins TRBV24-1 to TRBJ2-5, with 9 bases aligning to TRBD1. Germline-derived CDR1 and CDR2 are KGHDR and SFDVKD. This CDR3 region has 16 residues. Unmatched junction bases numbered 12, after V lost 7 bases and J lost 4 bases. CDR3 loop: CATSQSPGQGVETQYF. The CDR3 DNA follows: TGTGCCACCAGCCAAAGCCCGGGACAGGGAGTAGAGACCCAGTACTTC.

The V gene is TRBV11-2, the J gene TRBJ2-3; no clear D gene. The CDR3 spans 13 residues. Germline V gives CDR1 SGHAT, CDR2 FQNNGV. Trimming cost V 1 base and J 6 bases, with 8 bases left between them. The CDR3 region is CASSLVPVDTQYF. The CDR3 DNA reads TGTGCCAGCAGCTTAGTTCCGGTGGATACGCAGTATTTT. The variable domain in full, with the rest retrieved from reference TRBV11-2 and TRBJ2-3, is EAGVAQSPRYKIIEKRQSVAFWCNPISGHATLYWYQQILGQGPKLLIQFQNNGVVDDSQLPKDRFSAERLKGVDSTLKIQPAKLEDSAVYLCASSLVPVDTQYFGPGTRLTVL.

The V gene is TRBV30, the J gene TRBJ1-1; a possible D gene is TRBD1 (6 bases). V lost 4 bases and J 3 bases, leaving 6 bases between the germline ends. The CDR3 is made up of 11 amino acids. Germline V lookup: CDR1 GTSNPN, CDR2 SVGIG (reference sequence). CDR3 DNA: TGTGCCTGGACAGGGGACACTGAAGCTTTCTTT. Encoded protein: CAWTGDTEAFF.

V and J are TRBV5-1 and TRBJ2-3; 15 bases are shared with TRBD2. This CDR3 is 16 amino acids long. V dropped 3 bases and J dropped 4; count of bases not matched to a gene: 3. CDR1 and CDR2 from the germline V gene are SGHRS and YFSETQ. CDR3 amino acids: CASSWGLAGGADTQYF. Here the CDR3 DNA reads TGCGCCAGCAGCTGGGGACTAGCGGGGGGTGCAGATACGCAGTATTTT.

The chain is built from TRBV4-1 and TRBJ2-1; maybe TRBD2 (5 bases). V lost 3 bases and J 5 bases, leaving 11 bases between the germline ends. The CDR3 sequence is 14 residues long. Germline V gene data show CDR1 as MGHRA and CDR2 as YSYEKL. The CDR3 coding sequence is TGCGCCAGCAGCCAGGAACCGGGAAACAATGAGCAGTTCTTC. This encodes CASSQEPGNNEQFF.

The rearrangement joins TRBV3-1 (or the pseudogene TRBV3-2) to TRBJ1-1; 7 nucleotides line up with TRBD1. Losses at the gene ends were 5 bases for V and 6 bases for J; bases not matched to a gene: 6. Germline-derived CDR1 and CDR2 are LGHDT and YNNKEL (reference sequence). CDR3 length: 13 residues. The CDR3 nucleotides read TGTGCCAGCAGCGCCTGGACAGGCGCTGAAGCTTTCTTT. Translating it yields CASSAWTGAEAFF.

The chain combines TRBV19 with TRBJ2-3, with TRBD1 identical over 7 bases. CDR3 size: 14 residues. Germline loops: CDR1 LNHDA, CDR2 SQIVND (reference sequence). J lost 4 bases, V lost 6 bases, and 7 bases had no gene match. The CDR3 here is CASRRQGEADTQYF. The CDR3 region has the DNA TGTGCCAGTAGGAGACAGGGTGAGGCAGATACGCAGTATTTT.

The CDR3 nucleotides read TGCGCCAGCACCCCGGGCCCGGGACTAGCGGGGGCCACCATCCGAAGCTCCTACGAGCAGTACTTC. Translation gives CASTPGPGLAGATIRSSYEQYF. The rearrangement joins TRBV10-2 to TRBJ2-7; 14 bases are a match to TRBD2. V trimming: 7 bases; J trimming: 0 bases; junction bases outside the gene matches: 23. The CDR3 runs to 22 residues. The germline CDR1 and CDR2 sequences are WSHSY and SAAADI.

This rearrangement joins TRBV7-2 to TRBJ2-1, with D tentatively TRBD2 (6 bases). CDR1 SGHTA and CDR2 FQGNSA come from the germline V gene. Between the trimmed V and J ends, which lost 1 base and 4 bases, there was a span of 14 bases. This CDR3 is built from 16 residues. CDR3 sequence: CASSLVGRGIYNEQFF. As DNA, the CDR3 is TGTGCCAGCAGCTTAGTTGGGCGGGGAATATACAATGAGCAGTTCTTC.

The rearrangement uses TRBV30 and TRBJ1-2; 10 bases match TRBD1. V was pared by 2 bases and J by 6 bases, with 6 bases of the junction left unmatched. The CDR3 length is 14 residues. CDR1 and CDR2 (germline): GTSNPN, SVGIG (reference sequence). The CDR3 DNA follows: TGTGCCTGGAGTCCCGACAGGGGGCTGGATGGCTACACCTTC. Amino acid sequence: CAWSPDRGLDGYTF.

Turning to this clone: Within the sample, other DNA sequences also encode this same CDR3. The V gene is TRBV24-1, the J gene TRBJ2-2; 7 bases line up with TRBD1. V was pared by 3 bases and J by 2 bases, with 2 bases of the junction left unmatched. CDR1 and CDR2 from the germline V gene are KGHDR and SFDVKD. This CDR3 is 15 amino acids long. CDR3 in amino acids: CATSDNRGNTGELFF. The CDR3 nucleotides read TGTGCCACCAGTGATAACAGGGGAAACACCGGGGAGCTGTTTTTT.

This chain joins TRBV10-1 and TRBJ2-3, with 8 bases identical to TRBD2. This CDR3 contains 12 residues. Looked up from germline, CDR1 is WNHNN and CDR2 is SYGVQD (reference sequence). The V and J ends lost 3 bases and 11 bases, in that order; junction bases with no gene match: 4. The CDR3 nucleotides read TGCGCCAGCAGTGATTCCGGGACTAGGCAGTATTTT. This codes for CASSDSGTRQYF.

This rearrangement joins TRBV11-3 to TRBJ2-5, with no clear D. The V and J ends lost 2 bases and 1 base respectively, with 8 bases between them. The CDR3 is 14 amino acids. Per the germline V gene, CDR1 is SGHNT and CDR2 is YENEEA. Here the CDR3 reads CASSLMSSQETQYF. CDR3 nucleotides: TGTGCCAGCAGCTTAATGAGTTCCCAAGAGACCCAGTACTTC.

The chain links TRBV18 to TRBJ1-2; TRBD1 aligns across 12 bases. CDR1 is KGHSH, CDR2 LQKENI, per germline. The CDR3 is 16 amino acids. V was pared by 3 bases and J by 7 bases, with 9 bases of the junction left unmatched. The CDR3 protein is CASSPQLGTGGFGYTF. In DNA, the CDR3 is TGTGCCAGCTCACCCCAACTTGGGACAGGGGGCTTTGGCTACACCTTC.

This clone was seen once. The chain recombines TRBV27 with TRBJ1-1; TRBD1 might be the D (5 bases). The CDR3 is 15 amino acids. CDR1 and CDR2 from the germline V gene are MNHEY and SMNVEV (reference sequence). Trimming took 1 base from V and 0 from J, leaving 9 bases between them. CDR3 bases: TGTGCCAGCAGTTTATGGGGCACATTGAACACTGAAGCTTTCTTT. Encoded protein: CASSLWGTLNTEAFF.

V gene TRBV7-9 combines with J gene TRBJ2-2; 12 positions match TRBD2. With V trimmed by 3 bases and J by 5 bases, 4 bases remained unmatched. The CDR3 totals 16 residues. CDR1 and CDR2 (germline): SEHNR, FQNEAQ (reference sequence). The CDR3 DNA follows: TGTGCCAGCAGCTTCGGACTAGCGGGGACTACCGGGGAGCTGTTTTTT. Translation gives CASSFGLAGTTGELFF. Variable domain in full (rest from reference TRBV7-9 and TRBJ2-2): DTGVSQNPRHKITKRGQNVTFRCDPISEHNRLYWYRQTLGQGPEFLTYFQNEAQLEKSRLLSDRFSAERPKGSFSTLEIQRTEQGDSAMYLCASSFGLAGTTGELFFGEGSRLTVL.

The J gene is TRBJ2-5, the V gene TRBV19; 12 nucleotides line up with TRBD2. The CDR3 is made up of 16 amino acids. The V segment lost 6 bases and the J segment 1 base; nucleotides outside the gene matches: 6. Germline V gene data show CDR1 as LNHDA and CDR2 as SQIVND (reference sequence). The CDR3 region has the DNA TGTGCCAGTAGCCCCCAGACTAGCGGGGGCCAAGAGACCCAGTACTTC. Protein sequence: CASSPQTSGGQETQYF. Based on the CDR3 plus reference TRBV19 and TRBJ2-5, the full variable domain is DGGITQSPKYLFRKEGQNVTLSCEQNLNHDAMYWYRQDPGQGLRLIYYSQIVNDFQKGDIAEGYSVSREKKESFPLTVTSAQKNPTAFYLCASSPQTSGGQETQYFGPGTRLLVL.

The rearrangement uses TRBV27 and TRBJ2-5; the match to TRBD1 covers 7 bases. Germline lookup yields CDR1 MNHEY and CDR2 SMNVEV (reference sequence). The CDR3 has 16 amino acids. Losses at the gene ends were 1 base for V and 3 bases for J; bases not matched to a gene: 8. CDR3 DNA sequence: TGTGCCAGCAGTTTATTCTACAGGGGCAGCGAAGAGACCCAGTACTTC. It specifies CASSLFYRGSEETQYF.

This clone occurred once. This sequence joins TRBV24-1 and TRBJ2-3, with D possibly TRBD1 on 5 matching bases. The CDR3 loop spans 13 amino acids. Germline-derived CDR1 and CDR2 are KGHDR and SFDVKD. V was clipped by 4 bases and J by 3 bases, with 7 bases between them. The CDR3: CATSDPGTDTQYF. The CDR3 coding sequence is TGTGCCACCAGTGACCCAGGGACAGATACGCAGTATTTT.

This clone appeared a single time. J is TRBJ2-2 and V is TRBV6-4, with D uncertain. V was cut by 5 bases and J by 0 bases, with 10 bases left in between. Germline V gene data show CDR1 as MRHNA and CDR2 as SNTAGT. CDR3 length: 15 residues. The CDR3 coding sequence is TGTGCCAGCAGTCTGACATACGCGAACACCGGGGAGCTGTTTTTT. Protein product: CASSLTYANTGELFF.

This sequence joins TRBV7-3 and TRBJ2-1; 12 positions match TRBD2. The germline V gene has CDR1 SGHTA and CDR2 FQGTGA. Trimming cost V 4 bases and J 4 bases; bases outside gene matches: 2. The CDR3 is 15 residues long. CDR3 DNA sequence: TGTGCCAGCAGCTGGACTAGCGGGGTATACAATGAGCAGTTCTTC. Its translation is CASSWTSGVYNEQFF.